This is a list of T cell receptor beta chains from one sample in a study of blood T cells in healthy people across ages. Each CDR3 protein gets one entry after TCRdb re-called the 5' RACE reads with MiXCR. Among just under 550,000 distinct CDR3 sequences, around 24% were seen once, and the ten largest hold just over 8.5%. Another study also made use of these data, one on T cells of mothers and their children.

Input material: blood. These receptors were obtained from a boy aged 10-17 years in good health. CDR3s include the opening cysteine and the closing phenylalanine or tryptophan.

TRBV28,CASSPNQVYEQYF
TRBV27,CASRQGYEQYF
TRBV18,CASSIGTQGGNQPQHF
TRBV20-1,CSARARWDEQYF
TRBV7-2,CASRQGLNYGYTF
TRBV28,CASSMGQVSYEQYF
TRBV19,CASSQLASSNEQFF
TRBV20-1,CSARAEGETQYF
TRBV4-1,CASSQQLGGSPQETQYF
TRBV28,CASSLGPGDRTAYEQYF
TRBV20-1,CSARPGHSYNEQFF
TRBV28,CASSLRGIHSYEQYF
TRBV4-1,CASSQPLAGRPYNEQFF
TRBV25-1,CASSRTTGQDYGYTF
TRBV12-3/TRBV12-4,CASRPGRLSGNTIYF
TRBV2,CASTPVYEQYF
TRBV27,CASSQGLAPNPDNEQFF
TRBV28,CASSGNGNTIYF
TRBV29-1,CSVKGNSYEQYF
TRBV7-9,CASSLATGAGYGYTF
TRBV9,CASSVRTGAYNEQFF
TRBV6-1,CASSVSGGFSPLHF
TRBV29-1,CSVEDPPDTQYF
TRBV7-9,CASSPPNSGDRGTDTQYF
TRBV6-6,CASSYSGGLGFYGYTF
TRBV7-2,CASSQGNYGYTF
TRBV4-1,CASSQPSGERSSYNEQFF
TRBV28,CASSSAVGTKGGETQYF
TRBV6-2/TRBV6-3,CASSYNVNTGELFF
TRBV5-1,CASSLVGLITDEQFF
TRBV7-9,CASSGLGEETQYF
TRBV29-1,CSVYSTGSYNEQFF
TRBV23-1,CASNQSDMKNTGELFF
TRBV30,CAWRRGTEAFF
TRBV12-3/TRBV12-4,CASSRQTDIATNEKLFF
TRBV5-1,CASSLAVEQFF
TRBV12-5,CASGVQGGTIYF
TRBV6-2/TRBV6-3,CASRGQAYGYTF
TRBV7-9,CASSFYGTGVAGELFF
TRBV5-6,CASSFVAGGDEQYF
TRBV9,CASSTDRASRELFF
TRBV20-1,CSPRLRGRSDIQYF
TRBV7-4,CIEQGVSAFGYTF
TRBV18,CASSPPLLSGANVLTF
TRBV7-2,CASSSIWGMSYNEQFF
TRBV28,CASSPHGDSGNTIYF
TRBV5-1,CASSYGTNSYNEQFF
TRBV7-2,CASSLVAGTANEKLFF
TRBV28,CASMPLLAGTGELFF
TRBV7-6,CASRTYQGGTQGTQYF
TRBV7-6,CASIPLRGRAAGELFF
TRBV15,CATSSTMNYEQFF
TRBV4-3,CASSPGTETTYGYTF
TRBV4-1,CASSQDLYSHYSYEQYF
TRBV29-1,CSVEVQGSETQYF
TRBV5-5,CASSLAAGAETQYF
TRBV7-9,CASSATGENTIYF